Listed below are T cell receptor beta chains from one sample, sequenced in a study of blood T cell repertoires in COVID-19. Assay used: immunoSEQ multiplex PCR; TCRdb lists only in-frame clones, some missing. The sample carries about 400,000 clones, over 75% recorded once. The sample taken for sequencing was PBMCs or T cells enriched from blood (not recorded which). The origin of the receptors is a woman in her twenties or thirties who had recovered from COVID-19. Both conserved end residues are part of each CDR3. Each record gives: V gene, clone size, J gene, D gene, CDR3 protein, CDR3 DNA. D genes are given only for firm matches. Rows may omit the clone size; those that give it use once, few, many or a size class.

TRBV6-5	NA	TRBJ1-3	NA	CASSYQDSPGYTIYF	TGTGCCAGCAGTTACCAAGACAGCCCTGGATACACCATATATTTT
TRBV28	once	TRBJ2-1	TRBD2	CASSPTSGGPRGYNEQFF	TGTGCCAGCAGCCCTACTAGCGGGGGGCCCAGAGGTTACAATGAGCAGTTCTTC
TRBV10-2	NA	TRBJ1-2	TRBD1	CASSEVGQDYGYTF	TGCGCCAGCAGTGAGGTGGGACAGGACTATGGCTACACCTTC
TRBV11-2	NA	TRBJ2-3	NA	CASSPDSSTDTQYF	TGTGCCAGCAGCCCCGACAGTAGCACAGATACGCAGTATTTT
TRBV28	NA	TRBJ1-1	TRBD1	CASRQGGGVNTEAFF	TGTGCCAGCAGACAGGGGGGAGGAGTGAACACTGAAGCTTTCTTT
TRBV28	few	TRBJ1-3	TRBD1	CASRRGQAGNTIYF	TGTGCCAGCCGTCGGGGACAGGCTGGAAACACCATATATTTT
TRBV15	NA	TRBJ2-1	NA	CATSRVVLASANNEQFF	TGTGCCACCAGCAGAGTTGTACTAGCCTCAGCCAACAATGAGCAGTTCTTC
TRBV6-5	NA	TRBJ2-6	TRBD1	CASSLLGTVDVLTF	TGTGCCAGCAGTCTCCTCGGGACAGTGGACGTCCTGACTTTC
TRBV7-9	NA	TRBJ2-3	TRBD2	CASSFIAGGTDTQYF	TGTGCCAGCAGCTTCATAGCGGGAGGAACAGATACGCAGTATTTT
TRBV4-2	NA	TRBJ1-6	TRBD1	CASSLQGAQNSPLHF	TGTGCCAGCAGCCTACAGGGGGCGCAAAATTCACCCCTCCACTTT
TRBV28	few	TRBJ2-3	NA	CASSFRGGGGRTQYF	TGTGCCAGCAGTTTCCGAGGGGGGGGCGGGCGTACGCAGTATTTT
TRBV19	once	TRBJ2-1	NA	CASSPLGGAPYNEQFF	TGTGCCAGTAGTCCCCTCGGAGGGGCCCCCTACAATGAGCAGTTCTTC
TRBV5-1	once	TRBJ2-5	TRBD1	CASRRQGANQETQYF	TGCGCCAGCAGAAGACAGGGGGCGAATCAAGAGACCCAGTACTTC
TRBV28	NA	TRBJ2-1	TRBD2	CASSILAGLYNEQFF	TGTGCCAGCAGTATACTAGCGGGCCTCTACAATGAGCAGTTCTTC
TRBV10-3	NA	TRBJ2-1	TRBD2	CAIGRGEDEQFF	TGTGCCATCGGTCGGGGGGAAGATGAGCAGTTCTTC
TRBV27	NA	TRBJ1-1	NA	CASSPTGGLNTEAFF	TGTGCCAGCAGCCCGACCGGGGGATTGAACACTGAAGCTTTCTTT
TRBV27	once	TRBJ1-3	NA	CASSLRPHLPGSSGNTIYF	TGTGCCAGCAGTTTACGGCCCCATCTCCCAGGGTCATCTGGAAACACCATATATTTT
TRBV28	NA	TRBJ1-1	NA	CASSFGGALNTEAFF	TGTGCCAGCAGTTTTGGCGGGGCGCTGAACACTGAAGCTTTCTTT
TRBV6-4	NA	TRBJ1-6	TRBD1	CASSQTGGSNSPLHF	TGTGCCAGCAGTCAAACAGGGGGAAGTAATTCACCCCTCCACTTT
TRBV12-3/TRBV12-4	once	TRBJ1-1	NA	CASSSSGNTEAFF	TGTGCCAGCAGTTCGTCAGGGAACACTGAAGCTTTCTTT
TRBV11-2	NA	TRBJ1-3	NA	CASSPRGNTIYF	TGTGCCAGCAGCCCCAGAGGAAACACCATATATTTT
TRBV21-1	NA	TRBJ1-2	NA	CASSNKSGAEGYTF	TGTGCCAGCAGCAATAAGTCAGGGGCTGAAGGCTACACCTTC
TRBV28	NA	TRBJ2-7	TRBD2	CASRTGGLVYEQYF	TGTGCCAGCAGGACGGGGGGTTTGGTCTACGAGCAGTACTTC
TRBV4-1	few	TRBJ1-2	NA	CASSQGSGGYGYTF	TGCGCCAGCAGCCAAGGGTCAGGTGGCTATGGCTACACCTTC
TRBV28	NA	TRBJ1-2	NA	CASSPLFVYGYTF	TGTGCCAGCAGTCCCCTATTTGTTTACGGCTACACCTTC
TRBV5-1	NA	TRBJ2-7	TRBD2	CASGPAGREETYEQYF	TGCGCCTCTGGTCCAGCAGGGCGGGAGGAGACCTACGAGCAGTACTTC
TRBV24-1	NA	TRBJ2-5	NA	CATSDRSGRAQETQYF	TGTGCCACCAGTGATAGGTCAGGAAGAGCCCAAGAGACCCAGTACTTC
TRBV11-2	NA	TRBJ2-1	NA	CASSLIGGVPYNEQFF	TGTGCCAGCAGCTTAATCGGGGGAGTCCCTTACAATGAGCAGTTCTTC
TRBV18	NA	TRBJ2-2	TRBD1	CASSPGQANTGELFF	TGTGCCAGCTCACCGGGACAGGCGAACACCGGGGAGCTGTTTTTT
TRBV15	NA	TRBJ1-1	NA	CATSRDERGRTEAFF	TGTGCCACCAGCAGAGATGAGCGGGGGAGGACTGAAGCTTTCTTT
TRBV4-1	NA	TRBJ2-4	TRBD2	CASSQEVLAGAKNIQYF	TGCGCCAGCAGCCAAGAAGTACTAGCGGGAGCCAAAAACATTCAGTACTTC
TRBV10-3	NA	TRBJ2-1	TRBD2	CATEREGLGEQFF	TGTGCCACCGAGCGGGAGGGCCTTGGTGAGCAGTTCTTC
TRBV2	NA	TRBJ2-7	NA	CATSRLALEQYF	TGTGCCACCTCGAGACTTGCTCTCGAGCAGTACTTC
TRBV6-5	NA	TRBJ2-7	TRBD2	CASSPLAGGLYEQYF	TGTGCCAGCAGCCCACTCGCGGGGGGGCTCTACGAGCAGTACTTC
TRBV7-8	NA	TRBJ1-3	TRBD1	CASSPGPGGGNTIYF	TGTGCCAGCAGCCCCGGCCCAGGGGGAGGAAACACCATATATTTT
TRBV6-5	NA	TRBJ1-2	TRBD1	CASRGTTGGTGYTF	TGTGCCAGCAGGGGAACCACAGGGGGCACTGGCTACACCTTC
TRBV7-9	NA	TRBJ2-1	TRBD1	CASSPRQGDYNEQFF	TGTGCCAGCAGCCCAAGACAGGGGGACTACAATGAGCAGTTCTTC
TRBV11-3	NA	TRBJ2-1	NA	CASSLAGTSYNEQFF	TGTGCCAGCAGCTTAGCCGGGACTTCCTACAATGAGCAGTTCTTC
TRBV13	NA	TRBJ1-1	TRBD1	CASSLGTATEAFF	TGTGCCAGCAGCCTTGGGACAGCAACTGAAGCTTTCTTT